This T cell receptor (beta chain) appears in the sequencing data of a study of T-cell reconstitution after alpha-beta-depleted transplantation in children. Findings and caveats of the study: Day-60 TCRbeta diversity that was high in some patients was derived from surviving recipient T cells and thymic progenitors. Counts and diversity of T cells one year after transplant came mostly from newly produced T cells. Reportedly, alpha-beta T cells present about two months post-transplant originated from several hundred expanded clones of graft origin.

The TCRbeta library incorporated unique molecular identifiers. MiXCR, run by TCRdb on the PCR reads, gives a single entry per CDR3 protein. The table records about 200,000 distinct CDR3 sequences, roughly 6.5% of them present only once. Comment on this clonotype: What it binds is unknown. A much larger clone differs by one base, so this may be a read error.

Germline V gene lookup returns CDR1 MDHEN and CDR2 SYDVKM. CDR3 length: 14 amino acids. The source of this sequence is a girl under three years old with combined immunodeficiency, due to receive a stem cell transplant. Sequencing used PBMCs, obtained before TCRalphabeta/CD19-depleted stem cell transplant. This chain connects TRBV28 to TRBJ2-7; tentatively, D is TRBD2 (5 bases). Written as DNA, the CDR3 is TGTGCCAGCAGTTTATTGAGCGGAACCTACAAGCAGTACTTC. Protein sequence: CASSLLSGTYKQYF. The full variable domain, with the rest looked up from reference TRBV28 and TRBJ2-7, is DVKVTQSSRYLVKRTGEKVFLECVQDMDHENMFWYRQDPGLGLRLIYFSYDVKMKEKGDIPEGYSVSREKKERFSLILESASTNQTSMYLCASSLLSGTYKQYFGPGTRLTVT.